The 14 T cell receptor beta chains in this list originate from one sample, sequenced in a study of CD8+ T cells in alopecia areata. Sequencing relied on a cDNA template that was reverse transcribed from extracted RNA. Assay: immunoSEQ multiplex PCR; the TCRdb copy retains only in-frame clones and omits some. The data show fewer than 110,000 clones, about 60% seen once. Sequenced sample: CD4+ T cells sorted from blood. These receptors were taken from a human donor in good health.

Only a few counts were recorded for this clone. The J gene is TRBJ2-3, the V gene TRBV18; perhaps TRBD2 as D (5 bases). CDR1 is KGHSH and CDR2 is LQKENI in the germline V gene. V lost 1 base and J 3 bases, leaving 14 bases between the germline ends. There are 16 residues in the CDR3. The CDR3 region is CASSPLPPRGTDTQYF. The DNA for the CDR3 is TGTGCCAGCTCACCACTCCCCCCACGGGGAACAGATACGCAGTATTTT.

The chain carries TRBV7-2 and TRBJ2-2; 7 bases agree with TRBD1. Losses at the gene ends were 6 bases for V and 4 bases for J; bases not matched to a gene: 8. This CDR3 region has 15 residues. Per the germline V gene, CDR1 is SGHTA and CDR2 is FQGNSA. In DNA form, the CDR3 reads TGTGCCAGCAGAGGAGAGGGGGCCTCCACCGGGGAGCTGTTTTTT. Its translation: CASRGEGASTGELFF.

The chain carries TRBV7-8 and TRBJ2-2, with D uncertain. The CDR3 contains 14 residues. CDR1 SGHVS and CDR2 FQNEAQ come from the germline V gene. Trimming removed 7 bases at V and 5 bases at J, with 14 bases between. Here the CDR3 reads CASIPQFGTGELFF. The CDR3 nucleotides read TGTGCCAGCATACCCCAGTTCGGGACCGGGGAGCTGTTTTTT.

This clone was seen only a few times. This chain connects TRBV5-1 to TRBJ1-4; 8 nucleotides line up with TRBD1. J gave up 14 bases and V 2 bases, and 11 bases lay outside the gene matches. The germline CDR1 and CDR2 sequences are SGHRS and YFSETQ. The CDR3 runs to 14 residues. DNA of the CDR3: TGCGCCAGCAGCTTTGGGGCAGGGGGCGCGAAGCTGTTTTTT. Translated, it gives CASSFGAGGAKLFF.

The chain is built from TRBV19 and TRBJ1-4; no clear D gene. This CDR3 spans 9 amino acids. With 11 bases removed from V and 8 bases from J, the gap between germline ends came to 6 bases. CDR1 and CDR2 from the germline V gene are LNHDA and SQIVND (reference sequence). The CDR3 loop is CARGEKLFF. The CDR3 nucleotides are TGTGCCCGTGGAGAAAAACTGTTTTTT.

This chain joins TRBV25-1 and TRBJ1-4, with D tentatively TRBD1 (5 bases). Trimming left V 3 bases short and J 0 bases short, with 17 bases between. Germline CDR1 is MGHDK and CDR2 is SYGVNS. The CDR3 has 18 residues. The CDR3 is CASSDRPGGGATNEKLFF. In DNA, the CDR3 is TGTGCCAGCAGTGATAGGCCTGGCGGGGGGGCAACTAATGAAAAACTGTTTTTT.

V usage is TRBV13 and J usage is TRBJ1-2; no clear D gene. V was trimmed by 1 base and J by 4 bases, leaving 7 bases between them. CDR3 length equals 13 residues. Germline CDR1 is PRHDT and CDR2 is FYEKMQ (reference sequence). The CDR3 reads CASSLVGSYGYTF. In DNA, the CDR3 is TGTGCCAGCAGCTTAGTGGGGAGCTATGGCTACACCTTC. Together with reference TRBV13 and TRBJ1-2, the CDR3 gives the full variable domain: AAGVIQSPRHLIKEKRETATLKCYPIPRHDTVYWYQQGPGQDPQFLISFYEKMQSDKGSIPDRFSAQQFSDYHSELNMSSLELGDSALYFCASSLVGSYGYTFGSGTRLTVV.

The chain is built from TRBV30 and TRBJ2-5; TRBD1 aligns across 9 bases. This CDR3 region has 15 residues. From germline, CDR1 is GTSNPN and CDR2 SVGIG (reference sequence). The J segment lost 5 bases and the V segment lost 0 bases, leaving 7 bases of the junction unmatched. The CDR3 here is CAWSVGTGRFETQYF. Written as DNA, the CDR3 is TGTGCCTGGAGTGTGGGGACAGGGAGGTTTGAGACCCAGTACTTC.

This sequence joins TRBV27 and TRBJ2-7; D not certain. The germline V gene encodes CDR1 MNHEY and CDR2 SMNVEV (reference sequence). CDR3 length: 14 amino acids. V lost 6 bases and J 1 base, leaving 13 bases between the germline ends. CDR3 loop: CASSNYIQSYEQYF. The CDR3, as DNA: TGTGCCAGCAGCAACTACATCCAATCCTACGAGCAGTACTTC.

The V and J genes are TRBV14 and TRBJ1-1; D uncertain. CDR3 length equals 13 residues. Trimming took off 0 bases at V and 4 bases at J, with 6 bases between the two ends. Per the germline V gene, CDR1 is SGHDN and CDR2 is FVKESK. CDR3: CASSQDAGTEAFF. In DNA form, the CDR3 reads TGTGCCAGCAGCCAAGATGCTGGCACTGAAGCTTTCTTT.

This clone was observed a few times. The rearrangement uses TRBV23-1 and TRBJ1-5, with D possibly matching TRBD1 (6 bases). TRBV23-1 is reported as an ORF; its role is uncertain. Trimming took off 3 bases at V and 0 bases at J, with 12 bases between the two ends. The CDR3 has 16 residues. The CDR3 DNA reads TGCGCCAGCAGTCAGGACAGCGAAAGTAGCAATCAGCCCCAGCATTTT. Translating it yields CASSQDSESSNQPQHF.

Worth noting for this clone: Other nucleotide sequences from this sample produce the same CDR3. This sequence joins TRBV30 and TRBJ2-7; 7 bases match TRBD2. Looked up from germline, CDR1 is GTSNPN and CDR2 is SVGIG (reference sequence). The CDR3 has 11 residues. V gave up 5 bases and J gave up 3 bases; unmatched junction bases: 1. This CDR3 is CAWRGGYEQYF. The CDR3 nucleotides are TGTGCCTGGCGCGGGGGCTACGAGCAGTACTTC.

J is TRBJ1-6 and V is TRBV7-9; D gene ambiguous. V was shortened by 5 bases and J by 5 bases, with 13 bases between the two germline ends. CDR1 and CDR2 (germline): SEHNR, FQNEAQ (reference sequence). This CDR3 region has 15 residues. The DNA for the CDR3 is TGTGCCAGCAGCCTAACGGACGGGGATAATTCACCCCTCCACTTT. Its protein product is CASSLTDGDNSPLHF.

V and J are TRBV9 and TRBJ1-1; no clear D gene. V shed 4 bases and J shed 0 bases, with 19 bases lying between them. CDR3 length: 17 amino acids. Germline V gives CDR1 SGDLS, CDR2 YYNGEE. As DNA, the CDR3 is TGTGCCAGCAGCCCCCACATCGGGTCCTTCGTGAACACTGAAGCTTTCTTT. Protein sequence: CASSPHIGSFVNTEAFF.